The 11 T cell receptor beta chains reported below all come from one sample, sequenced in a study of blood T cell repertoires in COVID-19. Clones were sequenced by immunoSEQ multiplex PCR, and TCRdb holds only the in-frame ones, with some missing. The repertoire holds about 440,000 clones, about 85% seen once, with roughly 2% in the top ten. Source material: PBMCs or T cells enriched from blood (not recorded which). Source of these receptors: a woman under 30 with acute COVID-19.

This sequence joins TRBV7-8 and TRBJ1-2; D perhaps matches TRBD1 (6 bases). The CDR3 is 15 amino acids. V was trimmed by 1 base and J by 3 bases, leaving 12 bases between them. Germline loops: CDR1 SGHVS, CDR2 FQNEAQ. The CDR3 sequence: CASSLVWDTDYGYTF. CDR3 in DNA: TGTGCCAGCAGCTTAGTATGGGACACCGACTATGGCTACACCTTC.

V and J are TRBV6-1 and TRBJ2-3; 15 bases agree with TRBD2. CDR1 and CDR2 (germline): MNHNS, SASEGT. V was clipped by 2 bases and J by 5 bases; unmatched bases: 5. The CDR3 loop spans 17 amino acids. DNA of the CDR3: TGTGCCAGCAGTGAATTGGGACTAGCGGGGGGTCTAGATACGCAGTATTTT. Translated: CASSELGLAGGLDTQYF.

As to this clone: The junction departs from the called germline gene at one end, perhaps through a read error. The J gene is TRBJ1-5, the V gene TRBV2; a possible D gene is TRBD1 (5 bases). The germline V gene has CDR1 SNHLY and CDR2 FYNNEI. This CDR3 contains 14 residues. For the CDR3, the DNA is TGTGCCTGCAGGGTCCAGGAAGGCAATCAGCCCCAGCATTTT. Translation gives CACRVQEGNQPQHF. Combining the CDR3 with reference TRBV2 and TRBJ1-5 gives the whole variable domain EPEVTQTPSHQVTQMGQEVILRCVPISNHLYFYWYRQILGQKVEFLVSFYNNEISEKSEIFDDQFSVERPDGSNFTLKIRSTKLEDSAMYFCACRVQEGNQPQHFGDGTRLSIL.

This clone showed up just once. The CDR3 DNA follows: TGTGCCAGCAGCCCAACTAGCGGGTTCTACAATGAGCAGTTCTTC. The encoded protein is CASSPTSGFYNEQFF. This rearrangement joins TRBV5-5 to TRBJ2-1, with 9 bases matching TRBD2. The V gene's germline CDR1 is SGHKS and CDR2 YYEKEE (reference sequence). The J segment lost 3 bases and the V segment lost 4 bases, leaving 5 bases of the junction unmatched. This CDR3 is 15 amino acids long.

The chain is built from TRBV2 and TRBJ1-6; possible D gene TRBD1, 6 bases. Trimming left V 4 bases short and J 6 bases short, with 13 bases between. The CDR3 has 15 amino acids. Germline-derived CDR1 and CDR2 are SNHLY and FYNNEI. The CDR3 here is CASSGGTNPNSPLHF. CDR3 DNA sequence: TGTGCCAGCAGTGGTGGGACAAATCCTAATTCACCCCTCCACTTT.

Written as DNA, the CDR3 is TGTGCCAGCAGCCCCCCGGCAGGCCGTCAAGAGACCCAGTACTTC. Translating it yields CASSPPAGRQETQYF. The rearrangement links TRBV5-6 to TRBJ2-5; D is undetermined. Trimming stripped 4 bases from V and 2 bases from J, with 15 bases between. This CDR3 region has 15 residues. Germline V CDR1 and CDR2: SGHDT, YYEEEE.

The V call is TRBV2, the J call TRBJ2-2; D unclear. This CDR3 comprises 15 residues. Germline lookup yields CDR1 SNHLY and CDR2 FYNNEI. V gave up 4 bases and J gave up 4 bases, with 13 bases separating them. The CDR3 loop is CASSVLVGGTGELFF. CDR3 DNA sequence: TGTGCCAGCAGTGTGCTAGTCGGTGGCACCGGGGAGCTGTTTTTT. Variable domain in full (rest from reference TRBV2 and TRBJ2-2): EPEVTQTPSHQVTQMGQEVILRCVPISNHLYFYWYRQILGQKVEFLVSFYNNEISEKSEIFDDQFSVERPDGSNFTLKIRSTKLEDSAMYFCASSVLVGGTGELFFGEGSRLTVL.

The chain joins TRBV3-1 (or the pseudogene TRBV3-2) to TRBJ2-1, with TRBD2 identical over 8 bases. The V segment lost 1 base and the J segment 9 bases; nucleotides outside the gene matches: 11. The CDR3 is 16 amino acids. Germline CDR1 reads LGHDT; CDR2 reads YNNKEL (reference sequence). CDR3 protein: CASSQVKREPMGEQFF. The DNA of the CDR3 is TGTGCCAGCAGCCAAGTCAAGCGGGAGCCGATGGGTGAGCAGTTCTTC.

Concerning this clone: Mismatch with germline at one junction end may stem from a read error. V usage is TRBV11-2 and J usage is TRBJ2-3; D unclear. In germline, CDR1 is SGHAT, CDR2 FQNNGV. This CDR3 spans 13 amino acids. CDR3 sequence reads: CASSVDPFDTQYF. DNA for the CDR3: TGTGCCAGCAGCGTAGACCCATTCGATACGCAGTATTTT.

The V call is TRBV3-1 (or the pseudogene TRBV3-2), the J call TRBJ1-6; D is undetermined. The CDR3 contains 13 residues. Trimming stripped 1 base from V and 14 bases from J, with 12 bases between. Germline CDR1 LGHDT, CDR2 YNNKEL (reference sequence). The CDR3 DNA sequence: TGTGCCAGCAGCCAAGGTCAAGCCGAGGCCCTCCACTTT. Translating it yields CASSQGQAEALHF.

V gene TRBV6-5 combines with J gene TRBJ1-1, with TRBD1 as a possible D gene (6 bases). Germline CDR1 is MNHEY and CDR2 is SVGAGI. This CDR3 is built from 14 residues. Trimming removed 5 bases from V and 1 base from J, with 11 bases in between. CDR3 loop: CASSRQDPNTEAFF. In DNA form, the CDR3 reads TGTGCCAGCAGTAGACAGGACCCGAACACTGAAGCTTTCTTT.